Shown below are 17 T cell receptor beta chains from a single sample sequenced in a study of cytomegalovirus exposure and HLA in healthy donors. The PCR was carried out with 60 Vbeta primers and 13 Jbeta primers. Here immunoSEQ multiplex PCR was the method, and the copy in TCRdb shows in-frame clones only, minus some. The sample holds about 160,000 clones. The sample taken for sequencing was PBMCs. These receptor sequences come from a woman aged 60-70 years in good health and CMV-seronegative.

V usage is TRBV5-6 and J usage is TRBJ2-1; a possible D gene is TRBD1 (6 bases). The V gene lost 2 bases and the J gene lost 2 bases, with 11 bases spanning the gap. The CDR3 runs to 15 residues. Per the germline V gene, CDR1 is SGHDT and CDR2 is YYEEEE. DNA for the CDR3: TGTGCCAGCAGCTTTTACAGGGTGCCCTACAATGAGCAGTTCTTC. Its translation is CASSFYRVPYNEQFF.

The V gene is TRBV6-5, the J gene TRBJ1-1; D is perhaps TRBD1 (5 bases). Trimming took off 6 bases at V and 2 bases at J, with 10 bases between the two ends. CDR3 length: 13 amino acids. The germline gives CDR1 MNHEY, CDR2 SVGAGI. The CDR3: CASRSQGNTEAFF. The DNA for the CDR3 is TGTGCCAGCAGATCCCAGGGAAACACTGAAGCTTTCTTT.

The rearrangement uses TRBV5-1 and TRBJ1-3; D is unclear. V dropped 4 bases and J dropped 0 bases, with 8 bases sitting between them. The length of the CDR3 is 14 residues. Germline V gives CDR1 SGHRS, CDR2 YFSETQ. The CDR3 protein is CASSEANSGNTIYF. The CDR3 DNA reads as TGCGCCAGCAGCGAGGCCAACTCTGGAAACACCATATATTTT.

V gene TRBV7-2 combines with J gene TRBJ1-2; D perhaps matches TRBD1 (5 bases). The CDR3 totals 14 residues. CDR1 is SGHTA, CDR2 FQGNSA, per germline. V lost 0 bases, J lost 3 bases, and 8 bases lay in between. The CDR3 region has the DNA TGTGCCAGCAGCTTAGCCTGGGGGGACTATGGCTACACCTTC. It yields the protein CASSLAWGDYGYTF.

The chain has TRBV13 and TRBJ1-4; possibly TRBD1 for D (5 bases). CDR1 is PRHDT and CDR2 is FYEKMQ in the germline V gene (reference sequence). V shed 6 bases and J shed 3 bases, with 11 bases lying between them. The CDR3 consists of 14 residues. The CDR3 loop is CASRNRSANEKLFF. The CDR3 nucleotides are TGTGCCAGCAGGAACAGGTCGGCTAATGAAAAACTGTTTTTT.

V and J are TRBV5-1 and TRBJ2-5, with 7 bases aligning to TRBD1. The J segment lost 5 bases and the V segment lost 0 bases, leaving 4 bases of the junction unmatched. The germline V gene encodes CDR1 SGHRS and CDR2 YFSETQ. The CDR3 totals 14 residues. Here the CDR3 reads CASSLATGEETQYF. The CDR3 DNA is TGCGCCAGCAGCTTGGCAACAGGGGAGGAGACCCAGTACTTC. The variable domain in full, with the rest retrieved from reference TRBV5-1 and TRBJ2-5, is KAGVTQTPRYLIKTRGQQVTLSCSPISGHRSVSWYQQTPGQGLQFLFEYFSETQRNKGNFPGRFSGRQFSNSRSEMNVSTLELGDSALYLCASSLATGEETQYFGPGTRLLVL.

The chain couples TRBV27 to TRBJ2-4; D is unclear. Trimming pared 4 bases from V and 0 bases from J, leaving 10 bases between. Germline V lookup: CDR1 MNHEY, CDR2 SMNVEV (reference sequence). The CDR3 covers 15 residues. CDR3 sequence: CASSYSPVAKNIQYF. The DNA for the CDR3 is TGTGCCAGCAGTTATTCACCGGTAGCCAAAAACATTCAGTACTTC.

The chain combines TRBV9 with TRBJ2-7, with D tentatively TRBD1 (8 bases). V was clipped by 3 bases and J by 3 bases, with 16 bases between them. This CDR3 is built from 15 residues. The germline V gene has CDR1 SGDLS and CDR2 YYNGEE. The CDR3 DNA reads TGTGCCAGCAGCGCGGGGGGACAGGCGTTCTACGAGCAGTACTTC. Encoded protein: CASSAGGQAFYEQYF. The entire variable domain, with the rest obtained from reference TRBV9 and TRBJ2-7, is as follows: DSGVTQTPKHLITATGQRVTLRCSPRSGDLSVYWYQQSLDQGLQFLIQYYNGEERAKGNILERFSAQQFPDLHSELNLSSLELGDSALYFCASSAGGQAFYEQYFGPGTRLTVT.

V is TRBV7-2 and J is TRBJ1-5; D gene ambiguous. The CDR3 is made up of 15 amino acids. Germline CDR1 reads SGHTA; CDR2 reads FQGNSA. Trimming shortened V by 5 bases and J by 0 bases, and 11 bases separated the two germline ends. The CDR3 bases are TGTGCCAGCAGCCGTTCGGGAGCTAGCAATCAGCCCCAGCATTTT. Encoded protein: CASSRSGASNQPQHF.

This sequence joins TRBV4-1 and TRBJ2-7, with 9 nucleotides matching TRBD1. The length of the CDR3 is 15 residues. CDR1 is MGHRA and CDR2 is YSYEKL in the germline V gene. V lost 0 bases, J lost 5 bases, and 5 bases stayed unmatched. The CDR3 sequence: CASSQENRGLDEQYF. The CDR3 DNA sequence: TGCGCCAGCAGCCAAGAGAACAGGGGGCTGGACGAGCAGTACTTC.

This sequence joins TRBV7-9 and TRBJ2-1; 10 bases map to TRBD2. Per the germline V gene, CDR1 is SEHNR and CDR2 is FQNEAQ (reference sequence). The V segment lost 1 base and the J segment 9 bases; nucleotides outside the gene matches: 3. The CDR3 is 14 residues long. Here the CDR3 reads CASSLGLAGGEQFF. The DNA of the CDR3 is TGTGCCAGCAGCTTAGGACTAGCGGGCGGTGAGCAGTTCTTC.

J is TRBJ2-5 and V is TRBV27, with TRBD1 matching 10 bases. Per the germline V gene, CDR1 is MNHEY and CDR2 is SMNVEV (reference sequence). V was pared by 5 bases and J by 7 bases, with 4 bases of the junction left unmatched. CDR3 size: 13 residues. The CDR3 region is CASSPWTGGTQYF. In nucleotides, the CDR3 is TGTGCCAGCAGTCCGTGGACAGGGGGGACCCAGTACTTC.

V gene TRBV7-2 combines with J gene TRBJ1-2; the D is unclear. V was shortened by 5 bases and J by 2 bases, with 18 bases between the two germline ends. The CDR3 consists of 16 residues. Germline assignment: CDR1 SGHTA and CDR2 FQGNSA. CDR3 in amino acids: CASSRARGGVNYGYTF. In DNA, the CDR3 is TGTGCCAGCAGCCGGGCCAGAGGCGGGGTCAACTATGGCTACACCTTC.

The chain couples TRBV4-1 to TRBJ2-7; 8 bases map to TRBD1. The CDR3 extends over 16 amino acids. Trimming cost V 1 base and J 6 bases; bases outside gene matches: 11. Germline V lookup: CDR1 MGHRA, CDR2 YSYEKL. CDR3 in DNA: TGCGCCAGCAGCCAAGGTGAAGGCAGGGGGCTAGTCGAGCAGTACTTC. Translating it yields CASSQGEGRGLVEQYF.

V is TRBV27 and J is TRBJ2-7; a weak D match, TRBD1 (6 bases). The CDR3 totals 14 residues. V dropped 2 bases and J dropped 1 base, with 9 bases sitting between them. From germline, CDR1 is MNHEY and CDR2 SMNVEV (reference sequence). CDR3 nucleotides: TGTGCCAGCAGTTTAGGGGGCGTTTCCTACGAGCAGTACTTC. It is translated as CASSLGGVSYEQYF.

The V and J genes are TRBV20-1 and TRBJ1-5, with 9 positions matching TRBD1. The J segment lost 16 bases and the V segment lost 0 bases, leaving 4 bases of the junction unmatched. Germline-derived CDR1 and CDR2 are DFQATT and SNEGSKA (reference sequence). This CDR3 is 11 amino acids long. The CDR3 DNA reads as TGCAGTGCTAGAGACTGGACAGGGGTTCATTTT. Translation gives CSARDWTGVHF.

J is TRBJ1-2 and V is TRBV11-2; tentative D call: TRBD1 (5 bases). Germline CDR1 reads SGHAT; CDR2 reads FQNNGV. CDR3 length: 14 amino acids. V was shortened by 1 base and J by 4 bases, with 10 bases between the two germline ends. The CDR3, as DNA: TGTGCCAGCAGCTTAGGTCAGGGAGGCTATGGCTACACCTTC. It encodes CASSLGQGGYGYTF.